The 28 T cell receptor beta chains given below trace back to one sample, sequenced in a study of T-cell reconstitution after alpha-beta-depleted transplantation in children (dated by TCRdb to 2016 to 2017). In light of the paper, this sample's treatment or condition label describes: allogeneic hematopoietic cell transplantation with graft depleted of TCRalphabeta T cells and CD19 B cells. The receptor library was made with PCR. The sequencing machine was an Illumina HiSeq 2500. TCR libraries were prepared with molecular barcoding, using unique molecular identifiers to normalize TCRbeta repertoire quantification. Clones were called with MiXCR by TCRdb after fastp trimmed the public reads at Q25, and only in-frame beta chains were retained. Each CDR3 protein appears once, grouped with its most common genes and DNA. The sample contains about 980,000 distinct CDR3 sequences, roughly 29% of them found a single time. The ten largest account for roughly 30% of the sample.

The material was PBMCs, mostly from graft donor cells, obtained 360 days after TCRalphabeta/CD19-depleted stem cell transplant. These TCRs come from a boy in the first two years of life who had a stem cell transplant for SCID, so the T cells may come from the graft donor.

The J gene is TRBJ1-2, the V gene TRBV27, with D hard to call. CDR1 and CDR2 from the germline V gene are MNHEY and SMNVEV (reference sequence). V was trimmed by 7 bases and J by 5 bases, leaving 14 bases between them. This CDR3 has 13 amino acids. DNA of the CDR3: TGTGCCAGCAAGGGTCTCCCCTTTTATGGCTACACCTTC. Its translation: CASKGLPFYGYTF.

This clonotype has more than one count but fewer than ten. The chain joins TRBV6-1 to TRBJ1-1; 8 bases agree with TRBD1. Germline V CDR1 and CDR2: MNHNS, SASEGT. The CDR3 consists of 14 residues. V lost 4 bases and J lost 3; bases outside the gene matches: 4. CDR3 region: CASSGTGGDTEAFF. CDR3 coding DNA: TGTGCCAGCAGTGGCACAGGGGGGGACACTGAAGCTTTCTTT.

The chain joins TRBV7-2 to TRBJ2-7; D perhaps matches TRBD1 (8 bases). This CDR3 is 14 amino acids long. Trimming removed 1 base from V and 6 bases from J, with 13 bases in between. CDR1 SGHTA and CDR2 FQGNSA come from the germline V gene. CDR3 in DNA: TGTGCCAGCAGCTTAGACAGGGGGAGGGTCGAGCAGTACTTC. This codes for CASSLDRGRVEQYF.

This clonotype has only a few counts. J is TRBJ2-4 and V is TRBV12-3 or TRBV12-4, with D maybe TRBD1 (6 bases). There are 15 residues in the CDR3. Trimming pared 3 bases from V and 0 bases from J, leaving 9 bases between. CDR3 region: CASSLQGTAKNIQYF. CDR3 in DNA: TGTGCCAGCAGTTTGCAGGGGACAGCCAAAAACATTCAGTACTTC.

The J gene is TRBJ2-1, the V gene TRBV12-3 or TRBV12-4; no definite D call. There are 12 residues in the CDR3. With 7 bases removed from V and 10 bases from J, the gap between germline ends came to 14 bases. The CDR3 here is CASTDRGTEQFF. Written as DNA, the CDR3 is TGTGCCAGCACCGATAGAGGAACGGAGCAGTTCTTC.

This clonotype was observed a few times. The J gene is TRBJ1-4, the V gene TRBV2; possible D gene TRBD1, 6 bases. Per germline, CDR1 SNHLY and CDR2 FYNNEI. The CDR3 covers 15 residues. V dropped 7 bases and J dropped 4 bases, with 16 bases sitting between them. CDR3 sequence (DNA): TGTGCCAGCAAGGTTCGGGGGGCTCATAATGAAAAACTGTTTTTT. This sequence encodes CASKVRGAHNEKLFF.

The chain carries TRBV12-3 or TRBV12-4 and TRBJ1-1; no clear D. The CDR3 has 12 residues. Trimming shortened V by 7 bases and J by 4 bases, and 10 bases separated the two germline ends. The CDR3 is CASNYAGTEAFF. Here the CDR3 DNA reads TGTGCCAGCAACTACGCCGGCACTGAAGCTTTCTTT.

The V and J genes are TRBV3-1 and TRBJ2-2; weak D call: TRBD1 (5 bases). Trimming took off 3 bases at V and 5 bases at J, with 10 bases between the two ends. Germline-derived CDR1 and CDR2 are LGHDT and YNNKEL (reference sequence). This CDR3 has 14 amino acids. The CDR3 region is CASSHAGWTGELFF. CDR3 nucleotides: TGTGCCAGCAGCCATGCAGGGTGGACCGGGGAGCTGTTTTTT.

The gene calls are TRBV20-1 and TRBJ2-7, with TRBD1 identical over 12 bases. V was pared by 3 bases and J by 5 bases, with 11 bases of the junction left unmatched. The length of the CDR3 is 16 residues. Germline V CDR1 and CDR2: DFQATT, SNEGSKA (reference sequence). This chain's CDR3 is CSASLLGQGARNEQYF. Here the CDR3 DNA reads TGCAGTGCTAGTCTACTGGGACAGGGGGCCAGGAACGAGCAGTACTTC.

This clonotype was detected a few times. V is TRBV10-2 and J is TRBJ2-3; D is unresolved. The germline V gene encodes CDR1 WSHSY and CDR2 SAAADI. V was shortened by 2 bases and J by 4 bases, with 13 bases between the two germline ends. This CDR3 has 15 residues. Here the CDR3 DNA reads TGCGCCAGCAGTGAGAATGCGTTTGGTCCAGATACGCAGTATTTT. Its translation is CASSENAFGPDTQYF.

The chain has TRBV4-3 and TRBJ2-1, with 9 bases matching TRBD2. This CDR3 spans 16 amino acids. V shed 3 bases, J shed 8 bases, and the junction held 11 bases outside the gene matches. CDR1 and CDR2 from the germline V gene are LGHNA and YSLEER. The CDR3 spells CASSQHGSGGFDEQFF. CDR3 nucleotide sequence: TGCGCCAGCAGCCAGCACGGGAGCGGGGGGTTCGATGAGCAGTTCTTC.

This clonotype was seen only a few times. This rearrangement joins TRBV20-1 to TRBJ2-1; 7 bases agree with TRBD2. Germline CDR1 and CDR2: DFQATT and SNEGSKA (reference sequence). V lost 5 bases and J lost 8; bases outside the gene matches: 18. The CDR3 contains 16 residues. The CDR3: CSALALPSGRVDEQFF. DNA of the CDR3: TGCAGTGCTCTGGCCCTCCCTAGCGGTCGGGTCGATGAGCAGTTCTTC.

This clonotype came up a few times. V and J are TRBV4-1 and TRBJ2-5, with D perhaps matching TRBD2 (7 bases). The CDR3 has 16 residues. V lost 0 bases to trimming and J lost 4 bases, with 15 bases between them. Germline V lookup: CDR1 MGHRA, CDR2 YSYEKL. CDR3 amino acids: CASSQDFQGGGETQYF. The CDR3 DNA reads as TGCGCCAGCAGCCAAGATTTTCAGGGAGGGGGAGAGACCCAGTACTTC.

The gene calls are TRBV12-3 or TRBV12-4 and TRBJ2-1, with D uncertain. This CDR3 spans 12 amino acids. The V and J ends lost 6 bases and 7 bases respectively, with 10 bases between them. In DNA, the CDR3 is TGTGCCAGCAGCCCCGCCTTTAATGAGCAGTTCTTC. Translating it yields CASSPAFNEQFF.

The chain joins TRBV28 to TRBJ2-7; TRBD2 might be the D (7 bases). The last part of the DNA fits TRBJ2-1 better; the J call may be wrong. Germline loops: CDR1 MDHEN, CDR2 SYDVKM. The CDR3 is 14 amino acids. The CDR3 coding sequence is TGTGCCAGCAGGTCTAGCGGAGGGGGAAACGAGCAGTTCTTC. This sequence encodes CASRSSGGGNEQFF.

This clonotype was seen a few times. V usage is TRBV28 and J usage is TRBJ1-3, with TRBD1 as a possible D gene (5 bases). V lost 10 bases, J lost 2 bases, and 18 bases lay in between. The CDR3 loop spans 15 amino acids. CDR1 is MDHEN, CDR2 SYDVKM, per germline. Written as DNA, the CDR3 is TGTGCCACGGCCGGGGGGATATTAACTGGAAACACCATATATTTT. As protein: CATAGGILTGNTIYF.

The gene calls are TRBV6-1 and TRBJ1-1, with D possibly being TRBD1 (5 bases). Trimming shortened V by 6 bases and J by 0 bases, and 11 bases separated the two germline ends. This CDR3 region has 14 residues. Germline assignment: CDR1 MNHNS and CDR2 SASEGT. Here the CDR3 DNA reads TGTGCCAGCAGCACACAGGACATGAACACTGAAGCTTTCTTT. Translating it yields CASSTQDMNTEAFF.

This chain connects TRBV7-6 to TRBJ2-2; a possible D gene is TRBD1 (5 bases). Trimming shortened V by 3 bases and J by 3 bases, and 11 bases separated the two germline ends. CDR1 and CDR2 from the germline V gene are SGHVS and FNYEAQ. The length of the CDR3 is 15 residues. The CDR3 spells CASSFPRDYTGELFF. CDR3 DNA: TGTGCCAGCAGCTTCCCCAGGGATTACACCGGGGAGCTGTTTTTT.

This chain joins TRBV20-1 and TRBJ1-5; the D gene is possibly TRBD1 (5 bases). There are 12 residues in the CDR3. With 7 bases removed from V and 2 bases from J, the gap between germline ends came to 9 bases. Germline V gives CDR1 DFQATT, CDR2 SNEGSKA (reference sequence). The CDR3 sequence: CSVGAGNQPQHF. The CDR3 coding sequence is TGCAGTGTAGGGGCAGGCAATCAGCCCCAGCATTTT.

The chain has TRBV3-1 and TRBJ1-6; a possible D gene is TRBD1 (6 bases). The length of the CDR3 is 16 residues. V was shortened by 1 base and J by 9 bases, with 16 bases between the two germline ends. Germline V gene sequence: CDR1 LGHDT, CDR2 YNNKEL (reference sequence). For the CDR3, the DNA is TGTGCCAGCAGCCAAGGTAGAGAGGGGGGGCGTTCACCCCTCCACTTT. It specifies CASSQGREGGRSPLHF.

The chain employs TRBV6-4 and TRBJ2-1, with D hard to call. The CDR3 spans 13 residues. Germline-derived CDR1 and CDR2 are MRHNA and SNTAGT. V dropped 2 bases and J dropped 2 bases, with 4 bases sitting between them. CDR3: CASSDRAYNEQFF. DNA for the CDR3: TGTGCCAGCAGTGACCGGGCCTACAATGAGCAGTTCTTC.

This clonotype appeared a few times. The chain recombines TRBV28 with TRBJ1-2; the D is unclear. The CDR3 loop spans 14 amino acids. Looked up from germline, CDR1 is MDHEN and CDR2 is SYDVKM. V was shortened by 5 bases and J by 7 bases, with 17 bases between the two germline ends. The CDR3, as DNA: TGTGCCAGCAGTGCCACACCGAGGTCTAGTGGCTACACCTTC. It codes for CASSATPRSSGYTF.

The CDR3 here is CASSYVPQTGWSTDTQYF. In DNA form, the CDR3 reads TGTGCCAGCAGTTACGTGCCCCAAACAGGGTGGAGCACAGATACGCAGTATTTT. The gene calls are TRBV6-2 or TRBV6-3 and TRBJ2-3; weak D call: TRBD1 (6 bases). Germline CDR1 and CDR2: MNHEY and SVGEGT. V lost 2 bases to trimming and J lost 0 bases, with 18 bases between them. The CDR3 is 18 residues long.

The chain carries TRBV5-4 and TRBJ1-1, with D hard to call. Looked up from germline, CDR1 is SGHNT and CDR2 is YYREEE (reference sequence). Trimming pared 0 bases from V and 0 bases from J, leaving 9 bases between. The CDR3 runs to 15 residues. CDR3 nucleotide sequence: TGTGCCAGCAGCTTGGATTTTATATTGAACACTGAAGCTTTCTTT. Its translation is CASSLDFILNTEAFF.

The chain links TRBV5-1 to TRBJ2-2; perhaps D is TRBD1 or TRBD2 (6 bases each). The germline V gene has CDR1 SGHRS and CDR2 YFSETQ. The CDR3 is made up of 15 amino acids. V shed 1 base and J shed 4 bases, with 11 bases lying between them. The DNA for the CDR3 is TGCGCCAGCAGCTTGAGGAGGGGGTCCACCGGGGAGCTGTTTTTT. This codes for CASSLRRGSTGELFF.

V and J are TRBV5-1 and TRBJ2-1, with 9 bases lining up with TRBD2. The CDR3 has 18 residues. V shed 4 bases, J shed 4 bases, and the junction held 15 bases outside the gene matches. Germline V gene lookup returns CDR1 SGHRS and CDR2 YFSETQ. As DNA, the CDR3 is TGCGCCAGCAGCCCCCTAAAACGCAGCGGGGGGATGTACAATGAGCAGTTCTTC. As protein: CASSPLKRSGGMYNEQFF.

The chain recombines TRBV18 with TRBJ1-1; D is unresolved. The CDR3 has 20 residues. The germline gives CDR1 KGHSH, CDR2 LQKENI. V was shortened by 2 bases and J by 2 bases, with 27 bases between the two germline ends. CDR3 nucleotide sequence: TGTGCCAGCTCACCAGCGGAGCGGCCCGAAGGATATAGATTAAACACTGAAGCTTTCTTT. Translated, it gives CASSPAERPEGYRLNTEAFF.

This chain links TRBV12-3 or TRBV12-4 with TRBJ1-5; the match to TRBD1 covers 8 bases. CDR3 length: 16 residues. With 0 bases clipped from V and 4 bases from J, the junction kept 5 bases outside the gene matches. The CDR3 DNA follows: TGTGCCAGCAGTTTAGCGAGTCAGGGGGCTAATCAGCCCCAGCATTTT. This sequence encodes CASSLASQGANQPQHF.